Sequencing of this T cell receptor beta chain was carried out in a study of human T cells and chemical hapten exposure. At the level of the study: In the sensitization step, 2% DPC was placed on approximately 2 cm by approximately 2 cm of upper inner arm skin. Enrolled patients were predominantly female and had alopecia areata, totalis or universalis.

Authors' methods: TCR counts had a median of about 92,000 per sample and spanned roughly 23,224 to 750,000. TCRdb reprocessed the RACE reads with MiXCR, giving one entry per CDR3 protein. The V and J calls were not made by the authors but by TCRdb's processing. The data show about 180,000 distinct CDR3 sequences, 25% to 30% seen once. Trimming took off 2 bases at V and 3 bases at J, with 8 bases between the two ends. Germline V gene lookup returns CDR1 SGHTA and CDR2 FQGNSA. This CDR3 is built from 15 residues. The time point denotes: pre-sensitization, week 0. Treatment: therapeutic diphenylcyclopropenone sensitization with weekly scalp DPC. Prior to each patch test being applied, blood was drawn. This clonotype was counted between two and nine times.

This receptor was identified in a young woman with alopecia areata. Some clones in this sample may be carry-over from other donors' samples. V usage is TRBV7-2 and J usage is TRBJ2-6, with D hard to call. Sample: whole blood, taken in connection with sensitization to the hapten diphenylcyclopropenone (DPC). This CDR3 is CASSLNGLGANVLTF. CDR3 bases: TGTGCCAGCAGCTTAAACGGCCTTGGGGCCAACGTCCTGACTTTC.